These T cell receptor beta chains were read from a single sample in a study of identical twins. TCRdb redid the calling of the 5' RACE reads with MiXCR, one entry per CDR3 protein. The table includes a few hundred thousand distinct CDR3 sequences, over 8.5% detected once. These same data were also listed under a study on yellow fever vaccine responses in identical twins.

The sample comprised PBMCs. The source is a woman between 18 and 29 years old in good health. Both conserved end residues are part of each CDR3. The D gene is left open where the match is weak. The size of a clone is reported for some rows only, either as once, few or many, or as a class for expanded clones.

V	size	D	J	CDR3	DNA
TRBV20-1	NA	TRBD1	TRBJ2-7	CSAQARTGEYEQYF	TGCAGTGCTCAAGCCCGGACAGGGGAATACGAGCAGTACTTC
TRBV20-1	few	TRBD2	TRBJ2-1	CSAPGLAGGREQFF	TGCAGTGCTCCGGGACTAGCGGGGGGGCGCGAGCAGTTCTTC
TRBV7-9	NA	NA	TRBJ1-1	CASRDVGNTEAFF	TGTGCCAGCAGGGACGTAGGGAACACTGAAGCTTTCTTT
TRBV7-2	few	TRBD2	TRBJ2-7	CASSYASGIYEQYF	TGTGCCAGCAGCTACGCTAGCGGGATCTACGAGCAGTACTTC
TRBV4-3	NA	NA	TRBJ1-2	CASSQDGGYSTHGYTF	TGCGCCAGCAGCCAAGATGGGGGCTATTCGACTCATGGCTACACCTTC
TRBV27	NA	NA	TRBJ2-4	CASSTLALAKNIQYF	TGTGCCAGCAGTACACTCGCCCTAGCCAAAAACATTCAGTACTTC
TRBV5-1	NA	TRBD2	TRBJ2-3	CASSPGLAGGKTDTQYF	TGCGCCAGCAGCCCGGGACTAGCGGGGGGCAAGACAGATACGCAGTATTTT
TRBV19	NA	NA	TRBJ2-1	CASSIDQGFDGVVEQFF	TGTGCCAGTAGTATAGATCAAGGCTTCGACGGGGTAGTGGAGCAGTTCTTC
TRBV12-3/TRBV12-4	many	TRBD1	TRBJ1-2	CASIGTGSGYTF	TGTGCCAGCATTGGGACAGGGAGCGGCTACACCTTC
TRBV4-3	few	TRBD1	TRBJ1-6	CASSQAQGSNSPLHF	TGCGCCAGCAGCCAGGCACAGGGGAGTAATTCACCCCTCCACTTT
TRBV20-1	many	NA	TRBJ2-1	CSAKGLEYNEQFF	TGCAGTGCTAAGGGGCTTGAGTACAATGAGCAGTTCTTC
TRBV6-5	NA	NA	TRBJ2-3	CASNNTDTQYF	TGTGCCAGCAATAACACAGATACGCAGTATTTT
TRBV12-3/TRBV12-4	NA	TRBD2	TRBJ2-7	CASSLVGTSDTYEQYF	TGTGCCAGCAGTTTAGTTGGGACTAGTGATACCTACGAGCAGTACTTC
TRBV2	NA	TRBD1	TRBJ1-2	CASSVTGDGGYTF	TGTGCCAGCAGTGTTACAGGGGACGGGGGCTACACCTTC
TRBV28	NA	NA	TRBJ2-5	CASTWVGGQETQYF	TGTGCCAGCACTTGGGTCGGGGGACAAGAGACCCAGTACTTC
TRBV5-1	many	NA	TRBJ2-7	CASSLDVDSFKPYEQYF	TGCGCCAGCAGCTTGGACGTGGACAGCTTCAAGCCCTACGAGCAGTACTTC
TRBV5-6	NA	NA	TRBJ1-1	CASSLKGLGNTEAFF	TGTGCCAGCAGCTTGAAGGGACTCGGGAACACTGAAGCTTTCTTT
TRBV5-1	many	TRBD2	TRBJ2-7	CASSPQHTSGNSYEQYF	TGCGCCAGCAGCCCCCAGCACACTAGCGGGAACTCCTACGAGCAGTACTTC
TRBV3-1	few	NA	TRBJ2-7	CASSPRGKEYEQYF	TGTGCCAGCAGCCCCCGGGGTAAGGAGTACGAGCAGTACTTC
TRBV5-1	NA	NA	TRBJ1-2	CASSMDGSYGYTF	TGCGCCAGCAGCATGGACGGGTCCTATGGCTACACCTTC
TRBV20-1	NA	TRBD2	TRBJ2-3	CSASALAGEDVTDTQYF	TGCAGTGCTAGTGCGCTAGCGGGGGAGGATGTAACAGATACGCAGTATTTT
TRBV11-2	few	TRBD2	TRBJ2-1	CASSAALAGVRNEQFF	TGTGCCAGCAGCGCCGCTCTAGCGGGAGTACGAAATGAGCAGTTCTTC
TRBV20-1	many	TRBD2	TRBJ2-1	CSATSMTSGITIEQFF	TGCAGTGCCACGTCGATGACTAGCGGGATTACAATCGAGCAGTTCTTC
TRBV20-1	NA	TRBD2	TRBJ2-5	CSVREGRETQYF	TGCAGTGTCAGGGAGGGAAGAGAGACCCAGTACTTC
TRBV5-1	NA	NA	TRBJ2-1	CASSLSGTQYNEQFF	TGCGCCAGCAGCTTGTCCGGGACGCAATACAATGAGCAGTTCTTC
TRBV11-2	NA	NA	TRBJ2-5	CASSRIGTPQETQYF	TGTGCCAGCAGCCGCATAGGGACACCCCAAGAGACCCAGTACTTC
TRBV12-5	many	NA	TRBJ2-1	CASGLVRGGNEYNEQFF	TGTGCTAGTGGTTTGGTACGGGGCGGGAACGAATACAATGAGCAGTTCTTC
TRBV12-5	NA	TRBD1	TRBJ2-1	CASGLCLDRGNEQFF	TGTGCTAGTGGTTTGTGCCTGGACAGGGGCAATGAGCAGTTCTTC
TRBV20-1	NA	NA	TRBJ2-2	CSARPRLPTGELFF	TGCAGTGCTAGACCGCGACTGCCCACCGGGGAGCTGTTTTTT
TRBV12-3/TRBV12-4	NA	NA	TRBJ2-5	CASTNLGHQETQYF	TGTGCCAGCACGAATTTGGGGCATCAAGAGACCCAGTACTTC
TRBV29-1	few	TRBD1	TRBJ1-1	CSLGQAAPNTEAFF	TGCAGCCTGGGACAGGCCGCACCGAACACTGAAGCTTTCTTT
TRBV9	NA	TRBD1	TRBJ2-4	CASSRATGVNIQYF	TGTGCCAGCAGCCGAGCGACAGGGGTGAACATTCAGTACTTC
TRBV7-6	many	NA	TRBJ1-1	CASSFQVGAEAFF	TGTGCCAGCAGCTTCCAGGTCGGAGCTGAAGCTTTCTTT
TRBV3-1	NA	NA	TRBJ2-5	CASSQVGPKETQYF	TGTGCCAGCAGCCAAGTAGGACCCAAAGAGACCCAGTACTTC
TRBV2	NA	TRBD2	TRBJ2-5	CASLGLAGPLQETQYF	TGTGCCAGCCTCGGACTAGCGGGGCCCCTCCAAGAGACCCAGTACTTC
TRBV6-2/TRBV6-3	many	TRBD2	TRBJ2-7	CASSGWTSGRNGEQYF	TGTGCCAGCAGTGGTTGGACTAGCGGGAGGAACGGCGAGCAGTACTTC
TRBV27	few	NA	TRBJ2-7	CASSPGIFYEQYF	TGTGCCAGCAGTCCCGGGATCTTTTACGAGCAGTACTTC
TRBV5-1	NA	TRBD1	TRBJ1-1	CASSAGGFTEAFF	TGCGCCAGCAGCGCAGGGGGCTTCACTGAAGCTTTCTTT
TRBV28	NA	TRBD1	TRBJ2-7	CASSFRLGQGAYEQYF	TGTGCCAGCAGTTTTAGACTTGGTCAGGGGGCCTACGAGCAGTACTTC
TRBV12-5	few	NA	TRBJ1-3	CASGLGANTIYF	TGTGCTAGTGGTTTGGGCGCTAACACCATATATTTT
TRBV6-4	few	TRBD1	TRBJ2-1	CASSETGGYEDEQFF	TGTGCCAGCAGTGAAACAGGGGGCTATGAGGATGAGCAGTTCTTC
TRBV28	NA	NA	TRBJ2-2	CASSLLGLSSTGELFF	TGTGCCAGCAGTTTATTAGGGCTGTCGAGCACCGGGGAGCTGTTTTTT
TRBV6-1	NA	TRBD1	TRBJ1-6	CASSPTGQADYNSPLHF	TGTGCCAGCAGTCCGACGGGACAGGCGGACTATAATTCACCCCTCCACTTT
TRBV7-8	many	NA	TRBJ1-2	CASSLATSKSYGYTF	TGTGCCAGCAGCTTAGCCACCTCAAAGAGCTATGGCTACACCTTC
TRBV7-9	many	NA	TRBJ2-5	CASSPGRFQETQYF	TGTGCCAGCAGCCCCGGGAGATTCCAAGAGACCCAGTACTTC
TRBV24-1	NA	NA	TRBJ2-2	CATSDLRRKSGELFF	TGTGCCACCAGTGATTTAAGGCGTAAGAGCGGGGAGCTGTTTTTT
TRBV9	NA	NA	TRBJ1-2	CASSIGGTNYGYTF	TGTGCCAGCAGCATCGGGGGTACGAACTATGGCTACACCTTC
TRBV5-6	NA	NA	TRBJ2-7	CASSSTGVLHEQYF	TGTGCCAGCAGCTCAACGGGAGTTCTGCACGAGCAGTACTTC
TRBV12-3/TRBV12-4	many	NA	TRBJ2-7	CASSLRQGGYEQYF	TGTGCCAGCAGTTTAAGGCAGGGAGGCTACGAGCAGTACTTC
TRBV7-9	NA	TRBD1	TRBJ2-1	CASSTGERLRSYNEQFF	TGTGCCAGCAGCACAGGGGAGCGGCTACGGTCCTACAATGAGCAGTTCTTC
TRBV7-2	many	TRBD2	TRBJ2-2	CASSFTTASGATGELFF	TGTGCCAGCAGCTTTACTACGGCTAGCGGGGCCACCGGGGAGCTGTTTTTT
TRBV29-1	many	NA	TRBJ2-5	CSAHYPDSQETQYF	TGCAGCGCCCACTACCCAGACTCTCAAGAGACCCAGTACTTC
TRBV7-2	NA	NA	TRBJ2-5	CASSWKQETQYF	TGTGCCAGCAGCTGGAAACAAGAGACCCAGTACTTC
TRBV2	NA	NA	TRBJ1-1	CASSEASGGMNTEAFF	TGTGCCAGCAGTGAAGCTAGTGGGGGAATGAACACTGAAGCTTTCTTT
TRBV10-2	many	TRBD2	TRBJ2-7	CASREAGGYSYEQYF	TGCGCCAGCAGAGAAGCGGGAGGTTACTCCTACGAGCAGTACTTC
TRBV20-1	NA	TRBD2	TRBJ2-7	CSARFSGSYEQYF	TGCAGTGCTAGATTTAGCGGGAGCTACGAGCAGTACTTC
TRBV18	NA	NA	TRBJ2-5	CASSPIRATETQYF	TGTGCCAGCTCACCAATCCGGGCTACAGAGACCCAGTACTTC
TRBV20-1	NA	TRBD2	TRBJ2-7	CSATLRILAGGYEQYF	TGCAGTGCTACCCTAAGGATTCTAGCGGGGGGCTACGAGCAGTACTTC
TRBV5-1	NA	NA	TRBJ2-7	CASSYGTWVNEQYF	TGCGCCAGCAGCTACGGGACATGGGTTAACGAGCAGTACTTC